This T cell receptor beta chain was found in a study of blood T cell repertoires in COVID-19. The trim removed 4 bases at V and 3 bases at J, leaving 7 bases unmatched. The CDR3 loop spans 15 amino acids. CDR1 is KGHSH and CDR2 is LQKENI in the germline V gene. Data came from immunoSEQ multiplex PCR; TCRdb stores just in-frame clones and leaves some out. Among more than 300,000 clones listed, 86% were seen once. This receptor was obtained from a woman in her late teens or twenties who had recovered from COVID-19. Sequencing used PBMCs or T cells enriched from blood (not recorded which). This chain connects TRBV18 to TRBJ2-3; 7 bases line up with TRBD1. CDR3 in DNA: TGTGCCAGCTCACGCCGACAGGGTGGGACAGATACGCAGTATTTT. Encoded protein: CASSRRQGGTDTQYF.